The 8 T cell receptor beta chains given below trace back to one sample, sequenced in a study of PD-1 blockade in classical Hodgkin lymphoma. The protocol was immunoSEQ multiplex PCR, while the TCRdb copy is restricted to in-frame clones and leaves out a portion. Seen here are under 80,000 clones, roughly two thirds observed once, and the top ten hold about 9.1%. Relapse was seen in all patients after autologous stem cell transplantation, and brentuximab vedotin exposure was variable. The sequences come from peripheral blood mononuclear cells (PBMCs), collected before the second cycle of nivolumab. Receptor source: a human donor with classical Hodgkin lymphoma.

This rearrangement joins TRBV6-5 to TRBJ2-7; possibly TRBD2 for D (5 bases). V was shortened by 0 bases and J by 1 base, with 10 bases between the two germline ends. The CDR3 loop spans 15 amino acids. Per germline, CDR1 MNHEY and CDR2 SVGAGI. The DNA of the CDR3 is TGTGCCAGCAGTTACTCATCGGGGAGATCCTACGAGCAGTACTTC. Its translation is CASSYSSGRSYEQYF.

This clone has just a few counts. CDR3 sequence: CASSLPPSTSGGNNEQFF. The CDR3 DNA sequence: TGTGCCAGCAGTTTACCACCCTCCACTAGCGGGGGGAACAATGAGCAGTTCTTC. The V and J genes are TRBV28 and TRBJ2-1; TRBD2 matches at 12 bases. CDR1 MDHEN and CDR2 SYDVKM come from the germline V gene. The CDR3 runs 18 residues. Losses at the gene ends were 2 bases for V and 5 bases for J; bases not matched to a gene: 10.

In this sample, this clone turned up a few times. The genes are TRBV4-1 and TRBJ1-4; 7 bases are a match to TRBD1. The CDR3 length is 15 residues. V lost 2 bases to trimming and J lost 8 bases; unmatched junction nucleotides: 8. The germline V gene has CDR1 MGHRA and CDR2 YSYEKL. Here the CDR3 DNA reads TGCGCCAGCAGCCAACTGCAGGGGGTGCACGAAAAACTGTTTTTT. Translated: CASSQLQGVHEKLFF.

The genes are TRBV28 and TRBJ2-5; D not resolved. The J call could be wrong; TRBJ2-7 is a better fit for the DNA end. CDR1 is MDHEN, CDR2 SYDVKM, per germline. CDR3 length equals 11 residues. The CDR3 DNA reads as TGTGCCAGCAGTTTTGGCGGCGAGCAGTACTTC. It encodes CASSFGGEQYF.

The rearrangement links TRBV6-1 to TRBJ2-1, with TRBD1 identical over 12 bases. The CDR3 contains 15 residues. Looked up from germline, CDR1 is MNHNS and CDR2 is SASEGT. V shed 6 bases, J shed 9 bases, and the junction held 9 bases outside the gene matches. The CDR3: CASSFRDRGLSEQFF. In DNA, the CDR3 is TGTGCCAGCAGCTTCCGGGACAGGGGGCTTAGTGAGCAGTTCTTC.

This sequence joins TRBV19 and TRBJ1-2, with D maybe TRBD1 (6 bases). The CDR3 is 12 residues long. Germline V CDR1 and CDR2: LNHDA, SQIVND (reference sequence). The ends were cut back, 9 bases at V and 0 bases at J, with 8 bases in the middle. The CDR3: CASWDTNYGYTF. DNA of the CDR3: TGTGCCAGCTGGGACACTAACTATGGCTACACCTTC.

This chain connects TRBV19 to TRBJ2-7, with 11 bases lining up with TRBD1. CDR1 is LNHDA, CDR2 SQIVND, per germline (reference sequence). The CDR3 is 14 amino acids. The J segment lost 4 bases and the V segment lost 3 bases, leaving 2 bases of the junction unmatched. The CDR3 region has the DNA TGTGCCAGTAGTATGGGGACAGGGGGGTACGAGCAGTACTTC. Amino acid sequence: CASSMGTGGYEQYF. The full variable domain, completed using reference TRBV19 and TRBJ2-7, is DGGITQSPKYLFRKEGQNVTLSCEQNLNHDAMYWYRQDPGQGLRLIYYSQIVNDFQKGDIAEGYSVSREKKESFPLTVTSAQKNPTAFYLCASSMGTGGYEQYFGPGTRLTVT.

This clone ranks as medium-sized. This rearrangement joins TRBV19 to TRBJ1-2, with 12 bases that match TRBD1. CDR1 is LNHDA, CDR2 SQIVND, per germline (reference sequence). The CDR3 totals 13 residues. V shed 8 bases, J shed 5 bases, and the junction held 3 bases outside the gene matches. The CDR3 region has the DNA TGTGCCAGTCGGGACAGGGGGCAATATGGCTACACCTTC. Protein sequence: CASRDRGQYGYTF. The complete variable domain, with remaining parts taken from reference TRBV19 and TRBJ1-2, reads DGGITQSPKYLFRKEGQNVTLSCEQNLNHDAMYWYRQDPGQGLRLIYYSQIVNDFQKGDIAEGYSVSREKKESFPLTVTSAQKNPTAFYLCASRDRGQYGYTFGSGTRLTVV.